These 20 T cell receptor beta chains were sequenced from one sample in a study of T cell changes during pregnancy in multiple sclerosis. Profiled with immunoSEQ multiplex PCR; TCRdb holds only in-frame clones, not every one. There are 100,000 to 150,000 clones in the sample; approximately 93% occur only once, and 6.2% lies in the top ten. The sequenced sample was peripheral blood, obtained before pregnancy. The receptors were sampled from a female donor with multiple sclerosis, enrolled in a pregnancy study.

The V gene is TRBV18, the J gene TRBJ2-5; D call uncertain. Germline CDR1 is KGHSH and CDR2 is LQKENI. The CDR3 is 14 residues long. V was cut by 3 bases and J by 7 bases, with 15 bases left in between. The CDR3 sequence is CASSPTPRSGTQYF. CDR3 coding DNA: TGTGCCAGCTCACCTACCCCTAGATCCGGGACCCAGTACTTC.

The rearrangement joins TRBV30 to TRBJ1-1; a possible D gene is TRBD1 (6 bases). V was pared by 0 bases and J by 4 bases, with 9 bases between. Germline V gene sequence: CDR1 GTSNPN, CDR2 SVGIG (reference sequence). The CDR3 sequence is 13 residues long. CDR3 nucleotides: TGTGCCTGGAGTGTACAGGGCCCCACTGAAGCTTTCTTT. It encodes CAWSVQGPTEAFF. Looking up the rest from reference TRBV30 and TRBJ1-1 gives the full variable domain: SQTIHQWPATLVQPVGSPLSLECTVEGTSNPNLYWYRQAAGRGLQLLFYSVGIGQISSEVPQNLSASRPQDRQFILSSKKLLLSDSGFYLCAWSVQGPTEAFFGQGTRLTVV.

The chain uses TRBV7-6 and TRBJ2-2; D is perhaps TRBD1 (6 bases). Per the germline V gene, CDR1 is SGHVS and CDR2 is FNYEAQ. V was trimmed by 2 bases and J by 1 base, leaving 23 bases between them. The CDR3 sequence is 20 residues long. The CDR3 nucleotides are TGTGCCAGCAGCTTAAGCTTGACCCGGAAACAGGGACGGAACACCGGGGAGCTGTTTTTT. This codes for CASSLSLTRKQGRNTGELFF.

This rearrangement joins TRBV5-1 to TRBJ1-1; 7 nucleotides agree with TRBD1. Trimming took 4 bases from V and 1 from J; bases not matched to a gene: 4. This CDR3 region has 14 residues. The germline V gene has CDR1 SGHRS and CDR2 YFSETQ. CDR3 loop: CASSQRTGNTEAFF. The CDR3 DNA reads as TGCGCCAGCAGCCAACGGACAGGGAACACTGAAGCTTTCTTT.

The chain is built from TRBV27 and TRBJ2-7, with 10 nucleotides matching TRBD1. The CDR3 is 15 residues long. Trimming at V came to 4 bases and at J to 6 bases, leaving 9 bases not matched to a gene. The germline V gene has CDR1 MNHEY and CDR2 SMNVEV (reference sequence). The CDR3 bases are TGTGCCAGCAGTTACCGACAGGGGGCGCTTTCCGAGCAGTACTTC. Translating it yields CASSYRQGALSEQYF.

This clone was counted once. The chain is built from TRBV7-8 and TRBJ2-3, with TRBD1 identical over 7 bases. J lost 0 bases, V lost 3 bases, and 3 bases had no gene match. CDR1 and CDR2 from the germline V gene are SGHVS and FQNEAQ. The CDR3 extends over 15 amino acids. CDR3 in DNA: TGTGCCAGCAGCTTGGACAGGTATAGCACAGATACGCAGTATTTT. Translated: CASSLDRYSTDTQYF.

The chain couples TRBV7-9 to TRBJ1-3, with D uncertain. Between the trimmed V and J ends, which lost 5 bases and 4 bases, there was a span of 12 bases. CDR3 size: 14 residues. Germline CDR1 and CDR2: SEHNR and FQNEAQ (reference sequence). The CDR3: CASSAGVWGNTIYF. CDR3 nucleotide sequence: TGTGCCAGCAGCGCCGGGGTTTGGGGAAACACCATATATTTT.

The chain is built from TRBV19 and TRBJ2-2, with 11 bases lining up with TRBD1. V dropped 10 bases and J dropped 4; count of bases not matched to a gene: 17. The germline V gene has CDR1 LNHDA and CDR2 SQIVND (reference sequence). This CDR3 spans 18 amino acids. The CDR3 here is CATPNSASGQGGTGELFF. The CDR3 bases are TGTGCCACTCCTAACTCGGCCTCGGGACAGGGGGGCACCGGGGAGCTGTTTTTT.

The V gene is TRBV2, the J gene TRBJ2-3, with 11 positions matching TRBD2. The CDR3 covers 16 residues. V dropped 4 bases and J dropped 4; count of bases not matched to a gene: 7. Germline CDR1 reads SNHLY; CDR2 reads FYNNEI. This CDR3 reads CASSVLAGVPPDTQYF. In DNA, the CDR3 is TGTGCCAGCAGTGTACTAGCGGGGGTCCCCCCAGATACGCAGTATTTT.

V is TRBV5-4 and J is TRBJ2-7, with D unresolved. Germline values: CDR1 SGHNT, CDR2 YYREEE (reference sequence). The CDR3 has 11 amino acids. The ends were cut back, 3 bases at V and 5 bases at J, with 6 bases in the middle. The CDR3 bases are TGTGCCAGCAGCTCCGGTCACGAGCAGTACTTC. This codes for CASSSGHEQYF.

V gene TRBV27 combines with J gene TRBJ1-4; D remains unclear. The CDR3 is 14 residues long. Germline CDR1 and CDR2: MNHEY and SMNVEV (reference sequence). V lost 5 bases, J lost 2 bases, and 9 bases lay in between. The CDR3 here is CASSRPGTNEKLFF. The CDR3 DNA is TGTGCCAGCAGTCGACCGGGGACTAATGAAAAACTGTTTTTT.

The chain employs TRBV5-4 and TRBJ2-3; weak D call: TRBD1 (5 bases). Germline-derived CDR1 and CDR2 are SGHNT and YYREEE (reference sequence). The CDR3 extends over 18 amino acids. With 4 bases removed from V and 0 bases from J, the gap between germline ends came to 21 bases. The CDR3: CASSRPGLGRPSTDTQYF. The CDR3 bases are TGTGCCAGCAGCCGTCCGGGCCTGGGGCGCCCTAGCACAGATACGCAGTATTTT.

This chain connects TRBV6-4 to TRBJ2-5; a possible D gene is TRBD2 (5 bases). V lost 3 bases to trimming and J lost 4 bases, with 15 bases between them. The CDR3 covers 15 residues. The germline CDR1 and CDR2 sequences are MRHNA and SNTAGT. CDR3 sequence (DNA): TGTGCCAGCAGTGAAAATAGCGAAGGAGGAGAGACCCAGTACTTC. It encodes CASSENSEGGETQYF.

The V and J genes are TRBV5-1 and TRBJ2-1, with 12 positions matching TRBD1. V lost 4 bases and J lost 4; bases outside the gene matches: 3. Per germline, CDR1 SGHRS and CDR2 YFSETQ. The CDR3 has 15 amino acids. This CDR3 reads CASSPGQGAYNEQFF. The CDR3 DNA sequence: TGCGCCAGCAGCCCGGGACAGGGGGCGTACAATGAGCAGTTCTTC.

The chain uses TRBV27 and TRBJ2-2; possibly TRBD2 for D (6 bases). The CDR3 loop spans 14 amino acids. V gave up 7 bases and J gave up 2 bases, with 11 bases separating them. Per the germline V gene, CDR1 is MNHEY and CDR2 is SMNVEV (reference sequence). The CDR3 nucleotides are TGTGCCAGCACGGGGGTCCCCAACACCGGGGAGCTGTTTTTT. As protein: CASTGVPNTGELFF.

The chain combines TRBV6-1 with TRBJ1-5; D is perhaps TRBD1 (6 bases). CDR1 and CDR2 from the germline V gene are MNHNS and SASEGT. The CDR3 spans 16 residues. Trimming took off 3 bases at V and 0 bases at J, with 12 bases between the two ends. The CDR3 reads CASSDLTGHSNQPQHF. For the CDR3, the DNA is TGTGCCAGCAGTGATCTTACAGGGCATAGCAATCAGCCCCAGCATTTT.

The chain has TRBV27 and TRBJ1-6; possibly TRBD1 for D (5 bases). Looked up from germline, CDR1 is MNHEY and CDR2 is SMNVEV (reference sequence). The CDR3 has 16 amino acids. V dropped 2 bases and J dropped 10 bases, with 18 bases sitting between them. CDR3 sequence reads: CASSLTAGLPASPLHF. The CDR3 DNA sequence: TGTGCCAGCAGTTTAACGGCAGGGCTCCCTGCATCACCCCTCCACTTT.

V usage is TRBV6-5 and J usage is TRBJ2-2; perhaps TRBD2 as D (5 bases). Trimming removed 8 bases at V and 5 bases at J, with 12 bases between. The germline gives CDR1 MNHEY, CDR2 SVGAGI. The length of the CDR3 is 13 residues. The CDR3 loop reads CASGPGVTGELFF. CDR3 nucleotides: TGTGCCAGCGGTCCCGGGGTAACCGGGGAGCTGTTTTTT.

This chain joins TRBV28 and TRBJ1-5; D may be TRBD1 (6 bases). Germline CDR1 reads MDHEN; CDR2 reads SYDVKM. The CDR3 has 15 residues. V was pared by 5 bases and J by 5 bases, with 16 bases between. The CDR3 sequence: CASSQNRVGDQPQHF. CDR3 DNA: TGTGCCAGCAGTCAAAACAGGGTAGGGGATCAGCCCCAGCATTTT.

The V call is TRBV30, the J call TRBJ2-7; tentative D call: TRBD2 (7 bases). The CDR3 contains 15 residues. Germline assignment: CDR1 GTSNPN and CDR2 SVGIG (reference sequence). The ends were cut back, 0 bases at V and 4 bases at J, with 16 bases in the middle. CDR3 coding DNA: TGTGCCTGGAGTGTAGTTAGGGGGAGGGTGTACGAGCAGTACTTC. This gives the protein CAWSVVRGRVYEQYF. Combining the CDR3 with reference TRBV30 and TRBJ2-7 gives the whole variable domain SQTIHQWPATLVQPVGSPLSLECTVEGTSNPNLYWYRQAAGRGLQLLFYSVGIGQISSEVPQNLSASRPQDRQFILSSKKLLLSDSGFYLCAWSVVRGRVYEQYFGPGTRLTVT.